These T cell receptor beta chains were read from a single sample in a study of blood T cell repertoires in COVID-19. The repertoire was sequenced with immunoSEQ multiplex PCR; TCRdb's copy has only in-frame clones and lacks some. The sample holds 93,000 or so clones, less than 90% seen once. Sequencing was carried out using peripheral blood. All receptors derive from a human donor in a cohort sampled during active COVID-19. CDR3s include the opening cysteine and the closing phenylalanine or tryptophan. The order of the fields is D gene, V gene, clone size, J gene, CDR3 protein, CDR3 DNA. A D gene is named only where the DNA matches it firmly. Clone size is shown for a subset of rows, as once, few, many or a class of expanded clone.

.	TRBV11-2	.	TRBJ2-7	CASSLITAYEQYF	TGTGCCAGCAGCTTAATAACAGCCTACGAGCAGTACTTC
TRBD1	TRBV5-1	.	TRBJ2-7	CASPGQGAREQYF	TGCGCCAGCCCGGGACAGGGGGCTCGGGAGCAGTACTTC
TRBD1	TRBV7-2	.	TRBJ2-7	CASSPKQGTYEQYF	TGTGCCAGCAGCCCTAAACAGGGGACCTACGAGCAGTACTTC
TRBD2	TRBV3-1/TRBV3-2	.	TRBJ2-5	CASSQVRSSGEETQYF	TGTGCCAGCAGCCAAGTTCGGTCTAGCGGAGAAGAGACCCAGTACTTC
.	TRBV18	.	TRBJ1-2	CASSPIRGAANYGYTF	TGTGCCAGCTCACCCATCCGCGGGGCAGCAAACTATGGCTACACCTTC
.	TRBV2	.	TRBJ2-2	CASSEERGFTGELFF	TGTGCCAGCAGCGAGGAAAGGGGTTTTACCGGGGAGCTGTTTTTT
.	TRBV3-1/TRBV3-2	.	TRBJ2-3	CASSQERDTQYF	TGTGCCAGCAGCCAAGAGAGAGATACGCAGTATTTT
TRBD1	TRBV28	.	TRBJ1-5	CASSLPSQGQGNQPQHF	TGTGCCAGCAGTTTACCTTCACAGGGGCAGGGCAATCAGCCCCAGCATTTT
TRBD1	TRBV5-1	.	TRBJ2-5	CASSLGGQAFQETQYF	TGCGCCAGCAGCTTGGGGGGACAGGCGTTCCAAGAGACCCAGTACTTC
.	TRBV4-2	.	TRBJ1-1	CASSQSLGEGAFF	TGTGCCAGCAGCCAAAGTCTAGGAGAGGGAGCTTTCTTT
.	TRBV12-3/TRBV12-4	once	TRBJ1-2	CASSFEAAYGYTF	TGTGCCAGCAGTTTTGAGGCAGCATATGGCTACACCTTC
TRBD1	TRBV5-6	.	TRBJ1-6	CASSSGQGDYSPLHF	TGTGCCAGCAGCAGCGGACAGGGGGATTATTCACCCCTCCACTTT
TRBD1	TRBV7-8	.	TRBJ1-4	CASSAQGARTNEKLFF	TGTGCCAGCAGCGCCCAGGGGGCGCGGACTAATGAAAAACTGTTTTTT
.	TRBV4-1	.	TRBJ2-7	CASSPARGQVYEQYF	TGCGCCAGCAGTCCAGCCCGGGGTCAAGTATACGAGCAGTACTTC
TRBD1	TRBV9	.	TRBJ1-3	CASSSGQGNTIYF	TGTGCCAGCAGCTCGGGACAGGGAAACACCATATATTTT
TRBD1	TRBV19	few	TRBJ2-1	CASQKGQSSYNEQFF	TGTGCCAGTCAAAAGGGACAGAGCTCCTACAATGAGCAGTTCTTC
.	TRBV27	once	TRBJ2-3	CASSLIGGGTDTQYF	TGTGCCAGCAGTTTAATCGGGGGAGGCACAGATACGCAGTATTTT
.	TRBV6-5	.	TRBJ1-2	CASSREFRSAYGYTF	TGTGCCAGCAGTAGAGAGTTTAGATCCGCCTATGGCTACACCTTC
TRBD1	TRBV4-1	.	TRBJ1-6	CASSQDSGQDYNSPLHF	TGCGCCAGCAGCCAAGATAGTGGACAGGACTATAATTCACCCCTCCACTTT
TRBD1	TRBV6-7	.	TRBJ2-7	CASTHWRTGIHVRKQYF	TGTGCCAGCACCCATTGGAGGACAGGGATCCATGTGCGGAAGCAGTACTTC
.	TRBV10-2	few	TRBJ2-7	CASSEVGATYEQYF	TGCGCCAGCAGTGAGGTAGGGGCCACCTACGAGCAGTACTTC
.	TRBV28	.	TRBJ2-7	CASSLPQTSSSEQYF	TGTGCCAGCTCCCTCCCCCAGACTAGTTCGAGCGAGCAGTACTTC
TRBD1	TRBV9	.	TRBJ2-5	CASSEGQGAAQETQYF	TGTGCCAGCAGCGAGGGCCAGGGGGCGGCCCAAGAGACCCAGTACTTC
.	TRBV11-2	.	TRBJ1-5	CASSRQASGQPQHF	TGTGCCAGCAGCCGACAGGCCTCGGGTCAGCCCCAGCATTTT
.	TRBV5-5	.	TRBJ2-5	CASSLQGHRETQYF	TGTGCCAGCAGCTTACAAGGACATAGGGAGACCCAGTACTTC
.	TRBV10-1	.	TRBJ2-1	CASSASGNYNEQFF	TGCGCCAGCAGTGCCAGCGGCAACTACAATGAGCAGTTCTTC
TRBD1	TRBV5-4	.	TRBJ2-2	CASSLPGQGFTGELFF	TGTGCCAGCAGCTTGCCGGGACAGGGGTTCACCGGGGAGCTGTTTTTT
.	TRBV6-5	.	TRBJ2-7	CASRDTPGGFEQYF	TGTGCCAGCAGAGACACCCCAGGGGGGTTCGAGCAGTACTTC
TRBD1	TRBV5-1	.	TRBJ1-4	CASSLGQGNNEKLFF	TGCGCCAGCAGCTTGGGACAGGGTAATAATGAAAAACTGTTTTTT
.	TRBV21-1	.	TRBJ2-5	CASKKRTSGGKETQYF	TGTGCCAGCAAAAAACGGACTAGCGGGGGAAAAGAGACCCAGTACTTC
TRBD1	TRBV5-1	.	TRBJ2-5	CASSFAGGVQETQYF	TGCGCCAGCAGCTTTGCAGGGGGCGTACAAGAGACCCAGTACTTC
TRBD1	TRBV30	.	TRBJ2-7	CAWRGGQAYSYEQYF	TGTGCCTGGAGGGGGGGACAGGCTTATTCCTACGAGCAGTACTTC
.	TRBV10-1	.	TRBJ1-1	CATKLRGGRRIPHPNTEAFF	TGCGCCACCAAACTTAGGGGAGGCAGGAGGATACCGCACCCGAACACTGAAGCTTTCTTT
TRBD1	TRBV5-1	.	TRBJ1-1	CASSLGQGRNTEAFF	TGCGCCAGCAGCCTAGGACAGGGAAGGAACACTGAAGCTTTCTTT
TRBD1	TRBV9	.	TRBJ2-1	CASPRDSPYNEQFF	TGTGCCAGCCCCCGGGACAGTCCCTACAATGAGCAGTTCTTC
.	TRBV28	.	TRBJ1-2	CASSLVGHVHGYTF	TGTGCCAGCAGTTTAGTCGGACACGTTCATGGCTACACCTTC
.	TRBV9	.	TRBJ2-1	CASSASPDPGEEQFF	TGTGCCAGCAGCGCGTCCCCCGATCCAGGGGAGGAGCAGTTCTTC
.	TRBV29-1	.	TRBJ2-3	CSVDLTVADTQYF	TGCAGCGTTGACCTAACGGTGGCAGATACGCAGTATTTT
.	TRBV6-1	.	TRBJ2-5	CASSETRETQYF	TGTGCCAGCAGTGAGACACGGGAGACCCAGTACTTC
.	TRBV7-7	.	TRBJ2-2	CASSLGVNTGELFF	TGTGCTAGCAGCTTAGGCGTAAACACCGGGGAGCTGTTTTTT
TRBD2	TRBV4-1	few	TRBJ2-1	CASSQEDGLAGEVDEQFF	TGCGCCAGCAGCCAAGAAGACGGACTAGCGGGGGAGGTTGATGAGCAGTTCTTC
.	TRBV28	.	TRBJ1-3	CASTSGGGSSSGNTIYF	TGTGCCAGCACCTCGGGCGGGGGCAGCAGCTCTGGAAACACCATATATTTT
TRBD2	TRBV6-2/TRBV6-3	.	TRBJ2-1	CASSYSSGGAHNEQFF	TGTGCCAGCAGTTACTCCAGCGGGGGGGCCCATAATGAGCAGTTCTTC
.	TRBV3-1/TRBV3-2	.	TRBJ2-1	CASSQVLGSSYNEQFF	TGTGCCAGCAGCCAAGTACTCGGGAGCTCCTACAATGAGCAGTTCTTC
.	TRBV5-6	.	TRBJ2-7	CASSPGSSYEQYF	TGTGCCAGCAGTCCCGGGTCATCCTACGAGCAGTACTTC
.	TRBV5-1	.	TRBJ1-2	CASSLDRRGYGYTF	TGCGCCAGCAGCTTGGACAGGCGGGGTTATGGCTACACCTTC
.	TRBV6-1	.	TRBJ1-5	CASSEWAGEGDQPQHF	TGTGCCAGCAGTGAATGGGCAGGGGAAGGGGATCAGCCCCAGCATTTT
.	TRBV11-2	.	TRBJ2-3	CASSLTPQVPSTDTQYF	TGTGCCAGCAGCTTAACTCCCCAAGTCCCTAGCACAGATACGCAGTATTTT
TRBD1	TRBV11-2	.	TRBJ2-1	CASSPSGGHEQFF	TGTGCCAGCAGCCCATCAGGGGGTCACGAGCAGTTCTTC
TRBD2	TRBV29-1	.	TRBJ2-1	CSVQEASGSYEQFF	TGCAGCGTCCAAGAGGCTAGCGGGAGTTATGAGCAGTTCTTC
TRBD1	TRBV24-1	.	TRBJ1-2	CATSDPGTGRGYTF	TGTGCCACCAGTGACCCAGGGACAGGGAGAGGCTACACCTTC
TRBD2	TRBV28	.	TRBJ2-3	CASSLGIAGADTQYF	TGTGCCAGCAGTTTAGGAATAGCGGGAGCAGATACGCAGTATTTT
.	TRBV5-1	.	TRBJ1-6	CASSPGRLRDSPLHF	TGCGCCAGCAGCCCCGGCCGGTTACGGGATTCACCCCTCCACTTT
TRBD1	TRBV6-5	.	TRBJ2-7	CAAKRTGGSYEQYF	TGTGCCGCGAAAAGGACAGGGGGCTCCTACGAGCAGTACTTC
.	TRBV7-2	.	TRBJ2-2	CASSLGGAGELFF	TGTGCCAGCAGCTTAGGGGGGGCCGGGGAGCTGTTTTTT